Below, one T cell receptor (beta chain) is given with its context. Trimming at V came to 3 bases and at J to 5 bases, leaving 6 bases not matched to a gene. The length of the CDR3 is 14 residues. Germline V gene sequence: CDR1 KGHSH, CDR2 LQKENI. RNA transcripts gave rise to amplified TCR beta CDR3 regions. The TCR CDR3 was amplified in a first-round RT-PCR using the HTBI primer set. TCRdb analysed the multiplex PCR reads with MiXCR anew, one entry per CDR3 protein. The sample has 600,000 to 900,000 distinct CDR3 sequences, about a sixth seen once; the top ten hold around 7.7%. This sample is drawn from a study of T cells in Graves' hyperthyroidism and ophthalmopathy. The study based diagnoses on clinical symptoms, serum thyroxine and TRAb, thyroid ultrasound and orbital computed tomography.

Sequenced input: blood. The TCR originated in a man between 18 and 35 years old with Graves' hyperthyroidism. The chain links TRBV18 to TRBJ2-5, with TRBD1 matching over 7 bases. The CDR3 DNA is TGTGCCAGCTCACCCCAGGGACAGTTGGAGACCCAGTACTTC. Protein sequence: CASSPQGQLETQYF.